Sequencing of this TCR beta chain was carried out in a study of blood T cell repertoires in COVID-19. Study details: Recovery meant two consecutive negative NP/OP PCR tests, professional clearance, or resolved symptoms. The cDNA or gDNA used as material had been derived from T cells, B-cell-depleted T cells, or PBMCs.

The table came from immunoSEQ multiplex PCR; TCRdb's copy has only in-frame clones and leaves some out. The repertoire holds around 360,000 clones, around 87% seen once, with roughly 1.9% in the top ten. V dropped 0 bases and J dropped 10; count of bases not matched to a gene: 11. CDR1 is GTSNPN and CDR2 is SVGIG in the germline V gene (reference sequence). There are 15 residues in the CDR3. This TCR came from a man aged 35 to 55 in a cohort exposed to, infected with or recovered from COVID-19 (not recorded which). The sequenced sample consisted of PBMCs or T cells enriched from blood (not recorded which). The chain uses TRBV30 and TRBJ1-5; TRBD1 aligns across 8 bases. The CDR3 DNA is TGTGCCTGGAGTGTCAGGGGGCAGGGTGATGGTCCCCAGCATTTT. Its translation: CAWSVRGQGDGPQHF. The variable domain in full, completed from reference TRBV30 and TRBJ1-5, reads SQTIHQWPATLVQPVGSPLSLECTVEGTSNPNLYWYRQAAGRGLQLLFYSVGIGQISSEVPQNLSASRPQDRQFILSSKKLLLSDSGFYLCAWSVRGQGDGPQHFGDGTRLSIL.